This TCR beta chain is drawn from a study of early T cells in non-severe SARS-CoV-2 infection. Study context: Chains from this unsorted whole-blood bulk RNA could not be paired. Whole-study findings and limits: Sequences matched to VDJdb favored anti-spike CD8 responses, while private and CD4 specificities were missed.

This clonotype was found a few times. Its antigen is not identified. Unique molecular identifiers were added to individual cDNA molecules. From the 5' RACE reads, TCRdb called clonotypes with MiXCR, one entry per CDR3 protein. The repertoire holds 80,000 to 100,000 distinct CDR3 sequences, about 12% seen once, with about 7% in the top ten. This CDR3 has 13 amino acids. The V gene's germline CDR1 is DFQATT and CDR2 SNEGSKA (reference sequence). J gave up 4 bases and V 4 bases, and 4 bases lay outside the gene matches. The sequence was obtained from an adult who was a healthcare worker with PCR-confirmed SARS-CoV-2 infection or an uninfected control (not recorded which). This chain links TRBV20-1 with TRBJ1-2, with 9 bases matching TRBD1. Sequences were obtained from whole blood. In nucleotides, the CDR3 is TGCAGTGCTACACAGGGGGCCGGCTATGGCTACACCTTC. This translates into CSATQGAGYGYTF.